The 29 T cell receptor beta chains below come from one sample, sequenced in a study of shared clonotypes between healthy human individuals. The table came from immunoSEQ multiplex PCR; TCRdb's copy has only in-frame clones and leaves some out. The repertoire consists of about 1 million clones, with about 75% occurring once and the leading ten covering roughly 1.5%. What was sequenced was memory CD4+ T cells sorted from blood. Noted subset: CD45RA-negative fraction. The receptors stem from a man aged 18-30 years in good health.

In DNA form, the CDR3 reads TGTGCCAGCAGGTCACAGGGGCTAGCGTCATACAATGAGCAGTTCTTC. Translation: CASRSQGLASYNEQFF. The rearrangement links TRBV11-2 to TRBJ2-1; D may be TRBD1 (7 bases). The CDR3 sequence is 16 residues long. The germline V gene encodes CDR1 SGHAT and CDR2 FQNNGV. The V end was cut by 6 bases, the J end by 4 bases, with 19 bases between. Complete variable domain (other parts from reference TRBV11-2 and TRBJ2-1): EAGVAQSPRYKIIEKRQSVAFWCNPISGHATLYWYQQILGQGPKLLIQFQNNGVVDDSQLPKDRFSAERLKGVDSTLKIQPAKLEDSAVYLCASRSQGLASYNEQFFGPGTRLTVL.

Only a few counts were recorded for this clone. V and J are TRBV14 and TRBJ1-1; 9 bases align to TRBD1. The CDR3 consists of 12 residues. Germline CDR1 and CDR2: SGHDN and FVKESK. With V trimmed by 4 bases and J by 12 bases, 6 bases remained unmatched. CDR3 protein: CASSPTGGGTFF. The CDR3 region has the DNA TGTGCCAGCAGCCCGACAGGGGGAGGAACTTTCTTT.

This clone was found a few times. The chain combines TRBV19 with TRBJ2-5; D is possibly TRBD1 (6 bases). V was shortened by 9 bases and J by 3 bases, with 11 bases between the two germline ends. The CDR3 is made up of 12 amino acids. Germline CDR1 LNHDA, CDR2 SQIVND (reference sequence). The CDR3 nucleotides are TGTGCCAGCGCCCAGGGGAAAGAGACCCAGTACTTC. This gives the protein CASAQGKETQYF.

The J gene is TRBJ1-5, the V gene TRBV6-5; 8 positions agree with TRBD1. Unmatched junction bases numbered 4, after V lost 8 bases and J lost 4 bases. From germline, CDR1 is MNHEY and CDR2 SVGAGI. The CDR3 runs 13 residues. The CDR3 here is CASARTGNQPQHF. Here the CDR3 DNA reads TGTGCCAGCGCTCGGACAGGGAATCAGCCCCAGCATTTT.

The rearrangement links TRBV30 to TRBJ1-2; D possibly corresponds to TRBD1 (5 bases). The CDR3 runs to 15 residues. The V end was cut by 4 bases, the J end by 0 bases, with 15 bases between. In germline, CDR1 is GTSNPN, CDR2 SVGIG (reference sequence). CDR3 coding DNA: TGTGCCTGGATGGGGGAGAGCAGATCTAACTATGGCTACACCTTC. Translated, it gives CAWMGESRSNYGYTF.

This chain uses TRBV5-1 with TRBJ2-3; D is unresolved. Trimming took 0 bases from V and 6 from J, leaving 8 bases between them. Germline V gene lookup returns CDR1 SGHRS and CDR2 YFSETQ. CDR3 size: 13 residues. The CDR3 sequence is CASSLAAVDTQYF. Written as DNA, the CDR3 is TGCGCCAGCAGCTTGGCCGCAGTTGATACGCAGTATTTT.

In this sample, this clone turned up once. The CDR3 DNA sequence: TGTGCCAGCAGCTCTTTACAGGGTAGCACTGAAGCTTTCTTT. Protein: CASSSLQGSTEAFF. V is TRBV11-1 and J is TRBJ1-1; possible D gene TRBD1, 6 bases. Germline loops: CDR1 SGHAT, CDR2 FQDESV (reference sequence). The CDR3 has 14 residues. Trimming took off 4 bases at V and 4 bases at J, with 13 bases between the two ends.

DNA for the CDR3: TGTGCCAGCAGTCCGGGGCGAACGGATTGGGAGACCCAGTACTTC. Translated: CASSPGRTDWETQYF. V is TRBV27 and J is TRBJ2-5; D is tentatively TRBD1 or TRBD2 (5 bases each). Trimming pared 5 bases from V and 5 bases from J, leaving 18 bases between. Germline V lookup: CDR1 MNHEY, CDR2 SMNVEV (reference sequence). The CDR3 consists of 15 residues.

The V and J genes are TRBV29-1 and TRBJ1-4, with TRBD1 matching 10 bases. The trim removed 7 bases at V and 7 bases at J, leaving 9 bases unmatched. The CDR3 contains 14 residues. Germline CDR1 SQVTM, CDR2 ANQGSEA. The CDR3 here is CSARTGGSGEKLFF. The CDR3 DNA follows: TGCAGCGCTCGGACAGGGGGGTCTGGTGAAAAACTGTTTTTT.

The rearrangement joins TRBV5-6 to TRBJ2-7, with TRBD1 identical over 9 bases. The CDR3 loop spans 13 amino acids. V was pared by 4 bases and J by 8 bases, with 7 bases of the junction left unmatched. Germline CDR1 reads SGHDT; CDR2 reads YYEEEE. CDR3 sequence reads: CASSRRQGVQQYF. The CDR3 DNA reads TGTGCCAGCAGCCGAAGACAGGGGGTACAGCAGTACTTC. The full variable domain, with the rest looked up from reference TRBV5-6 and TRBJ2-7, is DAGVTQSPTHLIKTRGQQVTLRCSPKSGHDTVSWYQQALGQGPQFIFQYYEEEERQRGNFPDRFSGHQFPNYSSELNVNALLLGDSALYLCASSRRQGVQQYFGPGTRLTVT.

The V gene is TRBV6-6, the J gene TRBJ2-2, with D perhaps TRBD1 (6 bases). This CDR3 contains 14 residues. Germline values: CDR1 MNHNY, CDR2 SVGAGI (reference sequence). With 6 bases removed from V and 5 bases from J, the gap between germline ends came to 13 bases. Written as DNA, the CDR3 is TGTGCCAGCAGCCCTCAGACAGGAACCGGGGAGCTGTTTTTT. Amino acids: CASSPQTGTGELFF.

This rearrangement joins TRBV5-1 to TRBJ2-5; a weak D match, TRBD2 (7 bases). Trimming shortened V by 2 bases and J by 5 bases, and 22 bases separated the two germline ends. The germline gives CDR1 SGHRS, CDR2 YFSETQ. The CDR3 is made up of 17 amino acids. DNA for the CDR3: TGCGCCAGCAGCTTTGACATTCGGGGGGCAACAGGGGAGACCCAGTACTTC. Translation gives CASSFDIRGATGETQYF.

The chain uses TRBV5-4 and TRBJ1-2, with TRBD1 as a possible D gene (6 bases). The V end was cut by 0 bases, the J end by 4 bases, with 13 bases between. The CDR3 loop spans 15 amino acids. The V gene's germline CDR1 is SGHNT and CDR2 YYREEE (reference sequence). The CDR3 loop reads CASSLDPGAGYGYTF. The CDR3 DNA reads TGTGCCAGCAGCTTGGATCCAGGGGCCGGCTATGGCTACACCTTC.

The chain combines TRBV7-8 with TRBJ1-3, with unresolved D. The CDR3 runs to 15 residues. The ends were cut back, 1 base at V and 0 bases at J, with 7 bases in the middle. Germline lookup yields CDR1 SGHVS and CDR2 FQNEAQ. The CDR3 DNA follows: TGTGCCAGCAGCTTAGACGGACCCTCTGGAAACACCATATATTTT. Its translation is CASSLDGPSGNTIYF.

The gene calls are TRBV29-1 and TRBJ1-5; possibly TRBD1 for D (6 bases). The germline V gene encodes CDR1 SQVTM and CDR2 ANQGSEA. The CDR3 is 16 amino acids. Trimming removed 6 bases at V and 2 bases at J, with 20 bases between. CDR3 region: CSVVTQGGPGNQPQHF. The DNA of the CDR3 is TGCAGCGTGGTAACACAGGGCGGGCCCGGCAATCAGCCCCAGCATTTT.

This chain links TRBV10-2 with TRBJ1-5; D is uncertain. The germline CDR1 and CDR2 sequences are WSHSY and SAAADI. Trimming left V 4 bases short and J 0 bases short, with 7 bases between. The length of the CDR3 is 14 residues. The CDR3 spells CASSGLNSNQPQHF. The CDR3 DNA sequence: TGCGCCAGCAGTGGACTCAATAGCAATCAGCCCCAGCATTTT.

This chain uses TRBV7-6 with TRBJ2-7; D gene ambiguous. With 2 bases removed from V and 0 bases from J, the gap between germline ends came to 8 bases. Looked up from germline, CDR1 is SGHVS and CDR2 is FNYEAQ. The CDR3 totals 14 residues. For the CDR3, the DNA is TGTGCCAGCAGCTTAACCCCGAACTCCTACGAGCAGTACTTC. Translating it yields CASSLTPNSYEQYF.

The chain employs TRBV6-1 and TRBJ1-1; 8 nucleotides match TRBD1. CDR1 MNHNS and CDR2 SASEGT come from the germline V gene. The CDR3 runs 15 residues. Germline trimming cut 6 bases from V and 1 base from J; bases unmatched to any gene: 7. The CDR3 loop reads CASSRLQGGNTEAFF. Here the CDR3 DNA reads TGTGCCAGCAGCAGACTACAGGGGGGGAACACTGAAGCTTTCTTT.

This clone turned up a few times. The chain is built from TRBV29-1 and TRBJ1-1; tentative D call: TRBD1 (5 bases). V gave up 4 bases and J gave up 4 bases, with 13 bases separating them. CDR3 length: 13 amino acids. Germline CDR1 SQVTM, CDR2 ANQGSEA. CDR3 nucleotide sequence: TGCAGCGTTGTGAGGTCTCAGGGCACTGAAGCTTTCTTT. It specifies CSVVRSQGTEAFF.

The gene calls are TRBV7-9 and TRBJ2-5, with D perhaps given as TRBD1 or TRBD2 (6 bases each). This CDR3 contains 16 residues. V shed 2 bases and J shed 3 bases, with 16 bases lying between them. Per the germline V gene, CDR1 is SEHNR and CDR2 is FQNEAQ (reference sequence). CDR3 nucleotide sequence: TGTGCCAGCAGCTTACGTGGGGGGCTGACAGAAGAGACCCAGTACTTC. Translation: CASSLRGGLTEETQYF.

The chain links TRBV30 to TRBJ1-5; D not certain. The CDR3 loop spans 12 amino acids. Germline V lookup: CDR1 GTSNPN, CDR2 SVGIG (reference sequence). Trimming cost V 3 bases and J 10 bases, with 13 bases left between them. Here the CDR3 reads CAWRTPGAPQHF. The CDR3 DNA is TGTGCCTGGAGAACCCCCGGCGCCCCCCAGCATTTT.

The V and J genes are TRBV9 and TRBJ2-7, with D possibly being TRBD1 (6 bases). The CDR3 contains 14 residues. Germline V gene sequence: CDR1 SGDLS, CDR2 YYNGEE. V shed 0 bases and J shed 9 bases, with 16 bases lying between them. The CDR3 nucleotides are TGTGCCAGCAGCGTAGCGGATCGGACAGCCGTGCAGTACTTC. Amino acid sequence: CASSVADRTAVQYF.

DNA of the CDR3: TGCGCCAGCAGTGAGTCGACTAGCGGGGGGGCGAGCACCGGGGAGCTGTTTTTT. This codes for CASSESTSGGASTGELFF. V gene TRBV10-1 combines with J gene TRBJ2-2; 14 nucleotides agree with TRBD2. Unmatched junction bases numbered 4, after V lost 0 bases and J lost 4 bases. In germline, CDR1 is WNHNN, CDR2 SYGVQD (reference sequence). The CDR3 runs to 18 residues.

The chain joins TRBV20-1 to TRBJ2-7, with TRBD2 as a possible D gene (6 bases). The CDR3 totals 11 residues. Germline V gene lookup returns CDR1 DFQATT and CDR2 SNEGSKA (reference sequence). CDR3 in amino acids: CRAGTSYEQYF. The CDR3 DNA reads as TGCCGAGCCGGGACTTCATACGAGCAGTACTTC.

The rearrangement joins TRBV5-6 to TRBJ1-1; no firm D call. The CDR3 has 13 residues. Germline CDR1 reads SGHDT; CDR2 reads YYEEEE. V lost 5 bases, J lost 4 bases, and 12 bases lay in between. The DNA for the CDR3 is TGTGCCAGCAGTCCTTTCGGACGCACTGAAGCTTTCTTT. It yields the protein CASSPFGRTEAFF.

This chain links TRBV28 with TRBJ1-3; TRBD1 matches at 7 bases. This CDR3 has 13 amino acids. V trimming: 10 bases; J trimming: 3 bases; junction bases outside the gene matches: 6. Germline-derived CDR1 and CDR2 are MDHEN and SYDVKM. CDR3 sequence reads: CAILPGGGNTIYF. The CDR3 nucleotides are TGTGCCATCCTCCCAGGGGGTGGAAACACCATATATTTT.

The chain joins TRBV7-2 to TRBJ1-4; tentatively, D is TRBD1 (5 bases). The CDR3 is 16 residues long. V was clipped by 1 base and J by 3 bases, with 12 bases between them. CDR1 is SGHTA and CDR2 is FQGNSA in the germline V gene. DNA of the CDR3: TGTGCCAGCAGCTTAGGCGTAGGGGCGGCTAATGAAAAACTGTTTTTT. This codes for CASSLGVGAANEKLFF.

The rearrangement joins TRBV10-3 to TRBJ2-7, with D perhaps matching TRBD1 (6 bases). The CDR3 spans 14 residues. V lost 8 bases and J 4 bases, leaving 18 bases between the germline ends. The germline V gene encodes CDR1 ENHRY and CDR2 SYGVKD. The CDR3 bases are TGTGCCATCGGTAACGGGACAAAATCTTACGAGCAGTACTTC. Amino acid sequence: CAIGNGTKSYEQYF.

The chain employs TRBV29-1 and TRBJ2-7, with D possibly being TRBD2 (5 bases). The CDR3 spans 15 residues. In germline, CDR1 is SQVTM, CDR2 ANQGSEA. V was trimmed by 3 bases and J by 5 bases, leaving 20 bases between them. The CDR3: CSVEFGVGGLNEQYF. CDR3 coding DNA: TGCAGCGTTGAGTTTGGGGTGGGTGGACTGAACGAGCAGTACTTC.